This section outlines one T cell receptor (beta chain) sequence together with its context. What antigen it recognizes has not been identified. Base-call qualities are not available, and no considerably larger clone is one nucleotide away. According to the germline V gene, CDR1 reads SGDLS and CDR2 reads YYNGEE. V was cut back by 1 base and J by 0 bases, leaving a gap of 7 bases between them. From the cysteine up to the phenylalanine, the CDR3 has a length of 15 residues. Solely the CDR3 DNA is kept, with 45 bases framed from the first base. The data are from a study of OX40 agonist ivuxolimab in advanced cancers. Regarding the research as a whole: Ivuxolimab was a fully human IgG2 agonistic monoclonal antibody targeting the costimulatory receptor OX40 (CD134). Intravenous ivuxolimab was administered to patients every 2 weeks at six dose levels: 0.01, 0.1, 0.3, 1.5, 3 and 10 mg/kg. The paper describes the monotherapy dose-escalation part (N of about 52 patients) of the phase I trial of ivuxolimab. Of the roughly 54 patients in dose escalation, some 20 had hepatocellular carcinoma, about 15 had melanoma, 9 had renal cell carcinoma and 9 had head and neck cancer. Patients were allowed to have had prior anti-PD-1, anti-PD-L1 or anti-CTLA-4 therapy, and 40% to 45% of the dose-escalation patients had previously received checkpoint inhibitors. The point of sequencing TCRbeta in the periphery was to test whether ivuxolimab changed TCR sequence diversity and drove clonal T-cell expansion. Three dose-escalation patients achieved partial responses, one with hepatocellular carcinoma and two with cutaneous melanoma. In the dose-escalation cohort, 65% to 85% of patients were male, and the mean age was roughly 60 years with a range of roughly 20 to 85.

Genomic DNA was extracted from sorted cells for sequencing of the TCRbeta CDR3 region. The immunoSEQ Assay was used for sequencing of TCRbeta CDR3 regions. Not all clones reach the TCRdb copy of this immuneACCESS table, which keeps in-frame sequences only. Checked studies attribute under half of the gap to unresolved V genes and leave the rest unexplained. The sample yields more than 80,000 clones; more than 70% were counted once. Clones ranked in the top ten supply 0.6% to 0.9% of the sample. The trial excluded patients who had a history of autoimmune disease or were on systemic immunosuppression. Peripheral blood for TCR sequencing was drawn from every dose cohort at baseline, at cycle 4 day 1 and at cycle 7 day 1. Samples came from an open-label, multicenter, first-in-human phase I dose-escalation trial of ivuxolimab. Adults with locally advanced or metastatic melanoma, renal cell carcinoma, hepatocellular carcinoma or head and neck squamous cell carcinoma were enrolled in the trial. Before TCR sequencing, CD4+ T cells and CD8+ T cells were sorted from peripheral blood as separate populations.

What the work shows at the level of the full study, not this receptor alone: Partial responders in the 0.1-3.0 mg/kg groups had among the lowest normalized peripheral clonal expansion, especially among CD8+ T cells. The antigen specificity of the clonally expanded peripheral T cells was not determined. After ivuxolimab, more expanded clones were found on average in CD8+ T cells than in CD4+ T cells. Low levels of normalized T-cell clonal expansion were also seen in some patients who did not respond. At doses from 0.1 to 3.0 mg/kg, clonal expansion was seen in both CD4+ and CD8+ blood T cells between baseline and week 6.

Sequencing was performed on CD4+ or CD8+ T cells sorted from blood, taken in a trial of the OX40 agonist ivuxolimab. In this chain, TRBV9 is recombined with TRBJ2-2; no D gene is confidently identified. The origin of this receptor is an adult with an advanced solid tumor such as melanoma, head and neck, liver or kidney cancer. The CDR3 sequence is CASSVWRTNTGELFF. Here is the DNA: TGTGCCAGCAGCGTATGGCGGACGAACACCGGGGAGCTGTTTTTT.